The 7 T cell receptor beta chains reported below all come from one sample, sequenced in a study of cytomegalovirus exposure and HLA in healthy donors. 13 Jbeta primers and 60 Vbeta primers were used for the PCR. Measured with immunoSEQ multiplex PCR; TCRdb has only the in-frame clones, and not every one. The sample holds about 120,000 clones, about 78% seen once. Sequencing was performed on PBMCs. These receptors originate from a middle-aged woman in good health and CMV-seropositive.

The V and J genes are TRBV5-1 and TRBJ1-1; D is ambiguous. The CDR3 has 13 amino acids. The ends were cut back, 6 bases at V and 4 bases at J, with 13 bases in the middle. Germline lookup yields CDR1 SGHRS and CDR2 YFSETQ. The CDR3 loop is CASKEPAGTEAFF. For the CDR3, the DNA is TGCGCCAGCAAAGAACCAGCGGGCACTGAAGCTTTCTTT.

This clone was counted a few times. J is TRBJ1-5 and V is TRBV7-2; TRBD1 is a possible D gene (5 bases). The CDR3 has 13 amino acids. V was pared by 5 bases and J by 4 bases, with 9 bases between. Germline V lookup: CDR1 SGHTA, CDR2 FQGNSA. The CDR3 reads CASSTTGNQPQHF. CDR3 bases: TGTGCCAGCAGCACCACAGGAAATCAGCCCCAGCATTTT. Using reference TRBV7-2 and TRBJ1-5 for the parts outside the CDR3, the full variable domain is GAGVSQSPSNKVTEKGKDVELRCDPISGHTALYWYRQSLGQGLEFLIYFQGNSAPDKSGLPSDRFSAERTGGSVSTLTIQRTQQEDSAVYLCASSTTGNQPQHFGDGTRLSIL.

The chain recombines TRBV6-1 with TRBJ1-3; D possibly corresponds to TRBD1 (6 bases). CDR3 size: 15 residues. CDR1 is MNHNS, CDR2 SASEGT, per germline. Trimming pared 0 bases from V and 6 bases from J, leaving 12 bases between. The CDR3 nucleotides are TGTGCCAGCAGTGAAGCAGGGACAACGACAAACACCATATATTTT. Translation: CASSEAGTTTNTIYF.

The rearrangement links TRBV5-6 to TRBJ1-2; D is uncertain. The germline CDR1 and CDR2 sequences are SGHDT and YYEEEE. V lost 0 bases and J 4 bases, leaving 7 bases between the germline ends. The CDR3 length is 13 residues. The CDR3 here is CASSLVAGYGYTF. Written as DNA, the CDR3 is TGTGCCAGCAGCTTGGTGGCAGGCTATGGCTACACCTTC.

The rearrangement joins TRBV7-6 to TRBJ2-7; 12 nucleotides align to TRBD1. The CDR3 has 17 residues. After removal of 2 bases from V and 5 bases from J, the junction contained 10 bases not matched to a gene. Per germline, CDR1 SGHVS and CDR2 FNYEAQ. In nucleotides, the CDR3 is TGTGCCAGCAGCTTATTTAGCGGCGGGACAGGGGGCGACGAGCAGTACTTC. This translates into CASSLFSGGTGGDEQYF.

The chain links TRBV30 to TRBJ1-2, with D perhaps matching TRBD1 (5 bases). Germline-derived CDR1 and CDR2 are GTSNPN and SVGIG (reference sequence). This CDR3 contains 13 residues. V was trimmed by 0 bases and J by 8 bases, leaving 13 bases between them. CDR3 nucleotide sequence: TGTGCCTGGAGTGTACCTCCAGGGAAGGGCTACACCTTC. It yields the protein CAWSVPPGKGYTF.

V is TRBV2 and J is TRBJ2-5, with D possibly matching TRBD1 (5 bases). The CDR3 has 13 amino acids. V lost 6 bases and J lost 2, with 10 bases in between. CDR1 and CDR2 from the germline V gene are SNHLY and FYNNEI. CDR3 amino acids: CASRGRQQETQYF. For the CDR3, the DNA is TGTGCCAGCAGAGGACGACAGCAAGAGACCCAGTACTTC.